What follows describes a single TCR beta chain. Its antigen is unknown. Amplified TCR beta CDR3 regions derived from RNA transcripts. The primer set for the first-round RT-PCR of the TCR CDR3 was HTBI. From the multiplex PCR reads, TCRdb called clonotypes with MiXCR, one entry per CDR3 protein. The data hold around 500,000 distinct CDR3 sequences, with about 16% observed a single time. The entry originates in a study of T cells in Graves' hyperthyroidism and ophthalmopathy. Study background: Blood from the periphery was taken at initial diagnosis, before any treatment. Overall study findings and caveats: Within blood appeared most thyroid clonotypes that had expanded above 0.001.

CDR3 length equals 13 residues. V lost 4 bases, J lost 5 bases, and 12 bases lay in between. Per germline, CDR1 SGHRS and CDR2 YFSETQ. The rearrangement links TRBV5-1 to TRBJ2-5; maybe TRBD1 (6 bases). This TCR was recovered from a woman aged 25 to 39 with Graves' ophthalmopathy. Sequenced sample: blood. This CDR3 reads CASSQQGSETQYF. CDR3 DNA sequence: TGCGCCAGCAGCCAACAGGGTTCTGAGACCCAGTACTTC.